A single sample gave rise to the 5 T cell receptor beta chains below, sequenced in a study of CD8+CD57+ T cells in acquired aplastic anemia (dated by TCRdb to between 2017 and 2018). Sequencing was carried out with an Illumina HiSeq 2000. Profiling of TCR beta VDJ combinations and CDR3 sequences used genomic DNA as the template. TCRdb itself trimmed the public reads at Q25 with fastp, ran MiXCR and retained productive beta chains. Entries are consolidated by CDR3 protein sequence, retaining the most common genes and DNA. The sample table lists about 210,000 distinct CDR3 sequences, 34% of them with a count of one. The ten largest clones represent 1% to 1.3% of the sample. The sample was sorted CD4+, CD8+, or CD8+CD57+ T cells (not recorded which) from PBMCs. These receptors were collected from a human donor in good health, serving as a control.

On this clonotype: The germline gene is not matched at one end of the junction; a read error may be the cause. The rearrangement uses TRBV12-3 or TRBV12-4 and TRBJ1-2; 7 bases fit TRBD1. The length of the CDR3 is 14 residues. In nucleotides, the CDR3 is TGTCCCAGCAGTCCCAGGGGGTTCGAGTATGGCTACACCTTC. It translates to CPSSPRGFEYGYTF.

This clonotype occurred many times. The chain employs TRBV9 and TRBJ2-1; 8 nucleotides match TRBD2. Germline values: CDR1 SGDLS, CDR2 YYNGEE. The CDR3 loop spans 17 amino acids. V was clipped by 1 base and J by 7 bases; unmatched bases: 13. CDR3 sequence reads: CASSVSAAGGLGNEQFF. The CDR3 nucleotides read TGTGCCAGCAGCGTATCTGCGGCGGGAGGTTTAGGGAATGAGCAGTTCTTC.

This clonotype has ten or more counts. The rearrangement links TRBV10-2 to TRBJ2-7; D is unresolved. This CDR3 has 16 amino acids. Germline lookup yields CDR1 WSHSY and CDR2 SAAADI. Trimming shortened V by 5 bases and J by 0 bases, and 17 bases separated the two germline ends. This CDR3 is CASSFTAERSSYEQYF. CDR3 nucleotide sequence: TGCGCCAGCAGTTTCACAGCCGAAAGGAGCTCCTACGAGCAGTACTTC.

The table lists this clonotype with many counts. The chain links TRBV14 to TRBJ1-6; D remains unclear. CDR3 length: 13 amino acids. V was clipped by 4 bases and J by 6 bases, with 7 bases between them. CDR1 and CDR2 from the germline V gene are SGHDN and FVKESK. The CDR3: CASSPRLNSPLHF. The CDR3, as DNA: TGTGCCAGCAGCCCTAGGCTTAATTCACCCCTCCACTTT.

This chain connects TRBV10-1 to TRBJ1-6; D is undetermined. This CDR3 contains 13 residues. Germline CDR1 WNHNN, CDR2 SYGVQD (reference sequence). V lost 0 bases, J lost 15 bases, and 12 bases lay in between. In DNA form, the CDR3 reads TGCGCCAGCAGTGAGTCGCATGAAAGCCTCCTCCACTTT. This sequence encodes CASSESHESLLHF.